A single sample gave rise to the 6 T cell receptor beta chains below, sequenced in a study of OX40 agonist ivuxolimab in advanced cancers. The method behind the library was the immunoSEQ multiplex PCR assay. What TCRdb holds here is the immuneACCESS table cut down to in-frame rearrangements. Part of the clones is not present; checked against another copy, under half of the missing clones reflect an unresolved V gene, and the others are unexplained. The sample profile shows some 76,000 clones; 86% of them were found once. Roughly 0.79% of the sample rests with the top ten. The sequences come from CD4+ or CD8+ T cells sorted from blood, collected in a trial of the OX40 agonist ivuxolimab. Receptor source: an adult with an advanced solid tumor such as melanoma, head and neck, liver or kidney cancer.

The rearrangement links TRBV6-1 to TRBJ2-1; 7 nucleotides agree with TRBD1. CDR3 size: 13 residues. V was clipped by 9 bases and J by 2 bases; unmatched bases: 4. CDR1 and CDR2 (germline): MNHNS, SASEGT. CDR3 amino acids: CASWDSPYNEQFF. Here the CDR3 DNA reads TGTGCCAGTTGGGACAGCCCCTACAATGAGCAGTTCTTC.

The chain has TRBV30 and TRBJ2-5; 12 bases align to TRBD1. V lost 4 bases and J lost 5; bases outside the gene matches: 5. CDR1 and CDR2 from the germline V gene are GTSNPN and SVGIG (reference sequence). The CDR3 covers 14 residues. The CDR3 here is CAWTGTGGGETQYF. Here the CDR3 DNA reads TGTGCCTGGACCGGGACAGGGGGCGGGGAGACCCAGTACTTC.

The CDR3 is CASSYSGLTEAFF. In DNA, the CDR3 is TGTGCCAGCAGTTACTCGGGGCTAACTGAAGCTTTCTTT. The genes are TRBV6-5 and TRBJ1-1, with a tentative D call TRBD1 (5 bases). CDR1 and CDR2 (germline): MNHEY, SVGAGI. CDR3 length equals 13 residues. The V end lost 0 bases, the J end lost 5 bases, and 7 bases lay between the germline ends.

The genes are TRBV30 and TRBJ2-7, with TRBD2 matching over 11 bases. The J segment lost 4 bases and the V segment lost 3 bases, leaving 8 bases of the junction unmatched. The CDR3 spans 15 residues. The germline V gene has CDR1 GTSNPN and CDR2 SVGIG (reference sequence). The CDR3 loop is CAWRNLAGGMYEQYF. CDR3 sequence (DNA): TGTGCCTGGAGAAACCTAGCGGGGGGTATGTACGAGCAGTACTTC.

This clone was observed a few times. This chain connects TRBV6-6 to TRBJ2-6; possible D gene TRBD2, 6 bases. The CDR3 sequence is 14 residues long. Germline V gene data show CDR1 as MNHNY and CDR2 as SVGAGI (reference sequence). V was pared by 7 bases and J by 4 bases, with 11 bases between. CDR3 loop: CASTVRGGANVLTF. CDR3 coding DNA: TGTGCCAGCACCGTCCGGGGGGGGGCCAACGTCCTGACTTTC.

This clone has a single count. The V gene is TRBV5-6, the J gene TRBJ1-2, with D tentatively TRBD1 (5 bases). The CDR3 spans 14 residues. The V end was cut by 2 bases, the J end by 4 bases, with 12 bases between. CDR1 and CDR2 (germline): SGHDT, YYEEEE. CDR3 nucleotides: TGTGCCAGCAGCTTTTTCCCAGGGACCTATGGCTACACCTTC. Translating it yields CASSFFPGTYGYTF.